This TCR beta chain was observed in a study of shared clonotypes between healthy human individuals. Looking at the study overall: The donor pool was made up of two women and three men aged 18 to 49. General study points: Only blood was sampled, and tissue TCR repertoires likely differ from blood ones.

Germline V gene sequence: CDR1 SGHTA, CDR2 FQGNSA. CDR3 size: 16 residues. The ends lost 4 bases at V and 6 bases at J; junction bases unmatched: 4. DNA input for the unsorted PBMC replicate PCRs was about 0.3 ug, 25,000 to 30,000 T cell genomes. Some clones are missing from TCRdb's copy, which holds only in-frame ones; the method was immunoSEQ multiplex PCR. The table lists 450,000 to 550,000 clones, 79% of them singletons. Of note for this clone: Its cognate antigen is unknown. A far larger clone is just one base off, so this is likely a read error.

V usage is TRBV7-2 and J usage is TRBJ2-3, with 16 bases aligning to TRBD2. The material sequenced was PBMCs. The clonotype was recovered from a woman aged 40-49 years in good health. Some clones in this sample may be carry-over from other donors' samples. CDR3 sequence: CASSSGLAGGGDTQYF. CDR3 DNA: TGTGCCAGCAGCTCGGGACTAGCGGGAGGGGGGGATACGCAGTATTTT.